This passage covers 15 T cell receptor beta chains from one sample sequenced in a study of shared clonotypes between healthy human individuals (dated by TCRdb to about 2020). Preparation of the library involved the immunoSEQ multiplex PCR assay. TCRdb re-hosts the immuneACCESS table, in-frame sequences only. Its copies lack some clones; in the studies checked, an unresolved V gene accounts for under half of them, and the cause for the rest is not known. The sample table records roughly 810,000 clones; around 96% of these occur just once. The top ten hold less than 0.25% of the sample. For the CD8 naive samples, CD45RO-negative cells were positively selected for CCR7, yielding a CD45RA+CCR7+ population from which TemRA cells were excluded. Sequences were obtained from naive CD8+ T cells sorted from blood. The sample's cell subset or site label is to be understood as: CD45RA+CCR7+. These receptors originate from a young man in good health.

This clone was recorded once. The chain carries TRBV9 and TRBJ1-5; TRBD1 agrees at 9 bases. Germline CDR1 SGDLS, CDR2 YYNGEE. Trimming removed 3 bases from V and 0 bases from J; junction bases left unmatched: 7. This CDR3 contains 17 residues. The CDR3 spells CASSARTGVYSNQPQHF. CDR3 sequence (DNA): TGTGCCAGCAGCGCCCGGACAGGGGTATATAGCAATCAGCCCCAGCATTTT.

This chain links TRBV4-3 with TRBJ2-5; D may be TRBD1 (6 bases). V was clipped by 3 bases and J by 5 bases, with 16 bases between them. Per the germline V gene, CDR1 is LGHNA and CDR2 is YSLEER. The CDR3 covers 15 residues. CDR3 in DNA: TGCGCCAGCAGCCAGGGGCATGGGGGCGGCGAGACCCAGTACTTC. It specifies CASSQGHGGGETQYF.

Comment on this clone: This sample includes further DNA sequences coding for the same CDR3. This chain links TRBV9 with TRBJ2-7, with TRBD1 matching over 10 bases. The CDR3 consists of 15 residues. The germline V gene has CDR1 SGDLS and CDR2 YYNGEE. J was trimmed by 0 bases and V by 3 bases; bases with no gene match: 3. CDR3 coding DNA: TGTGCCAGCAGCGCCGGGACAGGGGACTCCTACGAGCAGTACTTC. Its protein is CASSAGTGDSYEQYF.

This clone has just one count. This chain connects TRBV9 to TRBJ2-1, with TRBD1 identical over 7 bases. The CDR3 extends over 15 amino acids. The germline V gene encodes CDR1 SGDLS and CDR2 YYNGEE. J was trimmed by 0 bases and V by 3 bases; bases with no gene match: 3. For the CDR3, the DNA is TGTGCCAGCAGCGGCCGGGACAGCTCCTACAATGAGCAGTTCTTC. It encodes CASSGRDSSYNEQFF.

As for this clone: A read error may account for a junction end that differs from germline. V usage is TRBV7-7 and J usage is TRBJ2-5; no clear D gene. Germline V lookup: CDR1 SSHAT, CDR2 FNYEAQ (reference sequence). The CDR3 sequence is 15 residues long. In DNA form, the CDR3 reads TGTGCTAGCAGCCAAAGCACACGTTCCCAAGAGACCCAGTACTTC. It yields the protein CASSQSTRSQETQYF.

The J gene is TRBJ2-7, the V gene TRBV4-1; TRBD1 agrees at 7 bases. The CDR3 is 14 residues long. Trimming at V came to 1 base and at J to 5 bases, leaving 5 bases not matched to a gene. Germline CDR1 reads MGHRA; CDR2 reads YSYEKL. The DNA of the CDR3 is TGCGCCAGCAGCCAAGGCGACAGGGTTCACGAGCAGTACTTC. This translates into CASSQGDRVHEQYF.

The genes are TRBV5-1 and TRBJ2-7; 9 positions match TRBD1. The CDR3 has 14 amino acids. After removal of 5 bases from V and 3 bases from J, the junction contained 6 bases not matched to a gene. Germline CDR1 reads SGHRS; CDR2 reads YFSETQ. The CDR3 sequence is CASRSTDRGYEQYF. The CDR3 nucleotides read TGCGCCAGCAGATCGACGGACAGGGGCTACGAGCAGTACTTC. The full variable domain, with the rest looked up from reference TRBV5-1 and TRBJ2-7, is KAGVTQTPRYLIKTRGQQVTLSCSPISGHRSVSWYQQTPGQGLQFLFEYFSETQRNKGNFPGRFSGRQFSNSRSEMNVSTLELGDSALYLCASRSTDRGYEQYFGPGTRLTVT.

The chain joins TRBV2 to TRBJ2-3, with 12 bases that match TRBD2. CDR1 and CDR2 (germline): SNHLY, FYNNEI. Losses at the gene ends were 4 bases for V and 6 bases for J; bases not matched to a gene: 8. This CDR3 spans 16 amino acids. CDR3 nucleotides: TGTGCCAGCAGTGGGCTAGCGGGAGGGCCGGGTGATACGCAGTATTTT. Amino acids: CASSGLAGGPGDTQYF.

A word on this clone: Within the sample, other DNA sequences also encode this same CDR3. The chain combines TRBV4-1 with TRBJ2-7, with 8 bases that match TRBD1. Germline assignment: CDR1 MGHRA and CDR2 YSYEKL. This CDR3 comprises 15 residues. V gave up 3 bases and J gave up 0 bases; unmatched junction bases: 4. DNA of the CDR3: TGCGCCAGCAGCCAGGGGACAGGAGTCTCCTACGAGCAGTACTTC. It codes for CASSQGTGVSYEQYF.

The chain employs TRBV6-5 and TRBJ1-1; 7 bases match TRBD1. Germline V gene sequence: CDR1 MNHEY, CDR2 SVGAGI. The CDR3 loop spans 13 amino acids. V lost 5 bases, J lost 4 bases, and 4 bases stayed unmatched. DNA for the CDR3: TGTGCCAGCAGTACGACAGGGTCCACTGAAGCTTTCTTT. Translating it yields CASSTTGSTEAFF.

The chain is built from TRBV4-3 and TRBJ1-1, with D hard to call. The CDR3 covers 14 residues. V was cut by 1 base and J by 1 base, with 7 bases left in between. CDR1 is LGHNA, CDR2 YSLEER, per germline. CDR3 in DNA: TGCGCCAGCAGCCAAGTGTGGGGGAACACTGAAGCTTTCTTT. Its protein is CASSQVWGNTEAFF.

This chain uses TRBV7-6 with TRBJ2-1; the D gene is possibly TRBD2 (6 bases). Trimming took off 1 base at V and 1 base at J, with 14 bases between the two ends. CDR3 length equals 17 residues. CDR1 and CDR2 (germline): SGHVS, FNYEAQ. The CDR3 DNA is TGTGCCAGCAGCTTAGGGCCGGAGGGAGCGTCCTACAATGAGCAGTTCTTC. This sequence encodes CASSLGPEGASYNEQFF. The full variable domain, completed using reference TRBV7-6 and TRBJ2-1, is GAGVSQSPRYKVTKRGQDVALRCDPISGHVSLYWYRQALGQGPEFLTYFNYEAQQDKSGLPNDRFSAERPEGSISTLTIQRTEQRDSAMYRCASSLGPEGASYNEQFFGPGTRLTVL.

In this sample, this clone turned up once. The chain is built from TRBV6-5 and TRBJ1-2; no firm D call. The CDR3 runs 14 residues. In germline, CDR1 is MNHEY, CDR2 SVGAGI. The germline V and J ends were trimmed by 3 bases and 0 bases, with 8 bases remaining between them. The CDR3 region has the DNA TGTGCCAGCAGTTATTTGGCGGCTAACTATGGCTACACCTTC. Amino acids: CASSYLAANYGYTF.

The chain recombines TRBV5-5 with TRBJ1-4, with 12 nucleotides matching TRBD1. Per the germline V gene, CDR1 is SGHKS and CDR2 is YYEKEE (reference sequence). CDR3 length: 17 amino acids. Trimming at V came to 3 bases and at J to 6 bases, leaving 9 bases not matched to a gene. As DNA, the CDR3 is TGTGCCAGCAGCTACCGGGACAGGGGGCGGTTGGATGAAAAACTGTTTTTT. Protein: CASSYRDRGRLDEKLFF.

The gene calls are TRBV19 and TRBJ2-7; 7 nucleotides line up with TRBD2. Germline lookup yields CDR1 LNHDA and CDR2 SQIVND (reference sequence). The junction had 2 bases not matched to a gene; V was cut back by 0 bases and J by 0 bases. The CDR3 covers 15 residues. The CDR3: CASSIDRDYSYEQYF. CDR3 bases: TGTGCCAGTAGTATAGACCGGGACTACTCCTACGAGCAGTACTTC.